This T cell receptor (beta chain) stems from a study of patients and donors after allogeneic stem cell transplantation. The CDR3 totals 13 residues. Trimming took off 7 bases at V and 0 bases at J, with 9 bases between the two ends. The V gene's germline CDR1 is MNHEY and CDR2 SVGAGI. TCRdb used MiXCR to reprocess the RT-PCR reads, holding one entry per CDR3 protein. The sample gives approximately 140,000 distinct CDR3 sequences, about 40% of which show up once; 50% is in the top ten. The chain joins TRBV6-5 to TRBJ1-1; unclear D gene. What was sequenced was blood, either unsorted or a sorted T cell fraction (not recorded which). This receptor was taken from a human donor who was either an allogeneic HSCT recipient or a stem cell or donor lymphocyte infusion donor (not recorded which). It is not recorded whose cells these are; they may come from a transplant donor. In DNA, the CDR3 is TGTGCCAGCAAGGGCAGCATGAACACTGAAGCTTTCTTT. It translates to CASKGSMNTEAFF.